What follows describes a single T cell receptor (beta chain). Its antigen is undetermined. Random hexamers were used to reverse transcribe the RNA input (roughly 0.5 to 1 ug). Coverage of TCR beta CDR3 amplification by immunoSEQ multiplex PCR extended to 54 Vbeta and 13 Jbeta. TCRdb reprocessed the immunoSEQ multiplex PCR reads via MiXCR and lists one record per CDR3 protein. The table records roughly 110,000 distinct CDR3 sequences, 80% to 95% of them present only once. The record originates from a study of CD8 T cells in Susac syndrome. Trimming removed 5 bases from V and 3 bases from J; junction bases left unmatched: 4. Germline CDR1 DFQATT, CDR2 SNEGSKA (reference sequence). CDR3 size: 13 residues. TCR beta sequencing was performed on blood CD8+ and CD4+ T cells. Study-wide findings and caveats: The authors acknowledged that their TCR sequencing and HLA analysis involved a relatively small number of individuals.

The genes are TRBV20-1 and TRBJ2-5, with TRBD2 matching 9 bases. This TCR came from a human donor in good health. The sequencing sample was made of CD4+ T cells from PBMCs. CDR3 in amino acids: CSAHVAGEETQYF. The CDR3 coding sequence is TGCAGTGCTCACGTAGCGGGGGAAGAGACCCAGTACTTC.